The table lists the clone carrying this TCR beta chain with many counts. The antigen remains undetermined. The data stem from a study of T cells in Graves' hyperthyroidism and ophthalmopathy. Study-level findings and limits: The model predicted ophthalmopathy a median around six months before onset.

Authors of the study amplified TCR beta CDR3 regions from RNA transcripts. Carried out on the TCR CDR3, a first-round RT-PCR used the HTBI primer set. MiXCR, run by TCRdb on the multiplex PCR reads, gives a single entry per CDR3 protein. The data show around 700,000 distinct CDR3 sequences, approximately 19% seen once. Exclusions: uncontrolled infection, other autoimmune disease, pregnancy, lactation. The germline V gene has CDR1 SGHRS and CDR2 YFSETQ. V was pared by 4 bases and J by 1 base, with 11 bases between. The CDR3 sequence is 14 residues long. This TCR was recovered from a woman between 45 and 60 years old with Graves' hyperthyroidism that later progressed to Graves' ophthalmopathy. The sample was blood. V usage is TRBV5-1 and J usage is TRBJ1-1; a weak D match, TRBD1 (5 bases). The CDR3 reads CASSVAGENTEAFF. Written as DNA, the CDR3 is TGCGCCAGCAGCGTTGCGGGGGAGAACACTGAAGCTTTCTTT.